The 24 T cell receptor beta chains listed next were all sequenced from one sample in a study of PD-1 blockade in mismatch repair-deficient tumors. Clones were read by immunoSEQ multiplex PCR, and TCRdb kept only the in-frame ones, dropping some. This table holds around 50,000 clones, over 65% found once. Here the sequenced sample was peripheral blood, taken 4 weeks after starting pembrolizumab. These receptors were taken from an adult with mismatch repair-deficient cancer.

The rearrangement joins TRBV2 to TRBJ1-4; perhaps TRBD1 as D (6 bases). The CDR3 is 14 residues long. CDR1 SNHLY and CDR2 FYNNEI come from the germline V gene. V shed 6 bases and J shed 0 bases, with 8 bases lying between them. CDR3 region: CASSRGTTNEKLFF. CDR3 nucleotide sequence: TGTGCCAGCAGCAGGGGAACAACTAATGAAAAACTGTTTTTT. Full variable domain (outside the CDR3, taken from reference TRBV2 and TRBJ1-4): EPEVTQTPSHQVTQMGQEVILRCVPISNHLYFYWYRQILGQKVEFLVSFYNNEISEKSEIFDDQFSVERPDGSNFTLKIRSTKLEDSAMYFCASSRGTTNEKLFFGSGTQLSVL.

This chain joins TRBV6-5 and TRBJ1-5; D gene unclear. CDR1 and CDR2 from the germline V gene are MNHEY and SVGAGI. Trimming took 2 bases from V and 5 from J, leaving 7 bases between them. CDR3 size: 13 residues. Here the CDR3 reads CASSYEGYQPQHF. As DNA, the CDR3 is TGTGCCAGCAGTTACGAAGGGTATCAGCCCCAGCATTTT.

The chain recombines TRBV19 with TRBJ2-1; the match to TRBD1 covers 8 bases. The CDR3 is 14 residues long. The J segment lost 9 bases and the V segment lost 3 bases, leaving 7 bases of the junction unmatched. In germline, CDR1 is LNHDA, CDR2 SQIVND (reference sequence). CDR3: CASSIQDRGSEQFF. CDR3 nucleotides: TGTGCCAGTAGTATCCAAGACAGGGGTAGTGAGCAGTTCTTC.

This rearrangement joins TRBV27 to TRBJ1-4; D gene ambiguous. The length of the CDR3 is 13 residues. Between the trimmed V and J ends, which lost 3 bases and 6 bases, there was a span of 8 bases. Germline V gene lookup returns CDR1 MNHEY and CDR2 SMNVEV (reference sequence). As DNA, the CDR3 is TGTGCCAGCAGTTTCTCAGGTTATGAAAAACTGTTTTTT. Its translation is CASSFSGYEKLFF.

The chain employs TRBV4-1 and TRBJ2-5; 12 bases line up with TRBD2. The V and J ends lost 4 bases and 5 bases, in that order; junction bases with no gene match: 8. CDR1 is MGHRA and CDR2 is YSYEKL in the germline V gene. The CDR3 consists of 16 residues. CDR3 region: CASSPPSGRAGETQYF. The CDR3 DNA reads as TGCGCCAGCAGCCCCCCTAGCGGGAGGGCTGGTGAGACCCAGTACTTC.

This clone was detected only once. The chain recombines TRBV30 with TRBJ1-1; TRBD1 might be the D (6 bases). The V gene lost 2 bases and the J gene lost 5 bases, with 15 bases spanning the gap. The CDR3 extends over 14 amino acids. Germline values: CDR1 GTSNPN, CDR2 SVGIG (reference sequence). CDR3 coding DNA: TGTGCCTGGAGTACAGGGTCCTTCGAGACTGAAGCTTTCTTT. Translating it yields CAWSTGSFETEAFF.

The chain carries TRBV7-9 and TRBJ2-1; D may be TRBD1 (5 bases). V was pared by 3 bases and J by 3 bases, with 12 bases between. The CDR3 sequence is 15 residues long. Germline assignment: CDR1 SEHNR and CDR2 FQNEAQ (reference sequence). CDR3 loop: CASSFQQAVYNEQFF. Written as DNA, the CDR3 is TGTGCCAGCAGCTTTCAACAGGCCGTCTACAATGAGCAGTTCTTC.

This sequence joins TRBV5-6 and TRBJ2-5; D is uncertain. The CDR3 spans 14 residues. CDR1 and CDR2 (germline): SGHDT, YYEEEE. The ends were cut back, 4 bases at V and 4 bases at J, with 14 bases in the middle. As DNA, the CDR3 is TGTGCCAGCAGCCGGACCGTACGGGTAGAGACCCAGTACTTC. Its protein product is CASSRTVRVETQYF.

In this sample, this clone turned up once. The V call is TRBV12-5, the J call TRBJ2-1; D remains ambiguous. Trimming took 0 bases from V and 7 from J, leaving 10 bases between them. There are 14 residues in the CDR3. Germline V lookup: CDR1 LGHNT, CDR2 FRNRAP. The CDR3 region is CASGLVETVNEQFF. The CDR3 DNA sequence: TGTGCTAGTGGTTTGGTCGAAACAGTTAATGAGCAGTTCTTC.

This chain connects TRBV7-8 to TRBJ2-2; no definite D call. CDR1 is SGHVS and CDR2 is FQNEAQ in the germline V gene. CDR3 length: 12 amino acids. Trimming took off 5 bases at V and 4 bases at J, with 5 bases between the two ends. In DNA, the CDR3 is TGTGCCAGCAGCCTAACCACCGGGGAGCTGTTTTTT. Amino acids: CASSLTTGELFF.

The chain recombines TRBV14 with TRBJ2-5; D is undetermined. This CDR3 has 16 residues. Germline CDR1 reads SGHDN; CDR2 reads FVKESK. V was trimmed by 2 bases and J by 4 bases, leaving 17 bases between them. CDR3: CASSQQMSVVRETQYF. Here the CDR3 DNA reads TGTGCCAGCAGCCAACAGATGTCGGTAGTGAGAGAGACCCAGTACTTC.

This clone was counted only a few times. The chain joins TRBV5-4 to TRBJ1-2, with D perhaps TRBD1 (5 bases). This CDR3 contains 15 residues. Germline V gene sequence: CDR1 SGHNT, CDR2 YYREEE (reference sequence). The V gene lost 3 bases and the J gene lost 1 base, with 13 bases spanning the gap. CDR3 in amino acids: CASSWGSGSNYGYTF. The CDR3 nucleotides are TGTGCCAGCAGCTGGGGATCAGGGAGTAACTATGGCTACACCTTC.

There are a few counts of this clone. This chain uses TRBV10-2 with TRBJ1-1, with a weak D call TRBD1 (5 bases). Germline assignment: CDR1 WSHSY and CDR2 SAAADI. Trimming stripped 6 bases from V and 5 bases from J, with 10 bases between. This CDR3 region has 12 residues. The CDR3 region has the DNA TGCGCCAGCAGGAAGGAGGGGACTGAAGCTTTCTTT. Translating gives CASRKEGTEAFF.

V usage is TRBV11-3 and J usage is TRBJ2-3; 15 positions agree with TRBD2. The CDR3 totals 18 residues. V trimming: 5 bases; J trimming: 3 bases; junction bases outside the gene matches: 9. Germline CDR1 is SGHNT and CDR2 is YENEEA. In DNA, the CDR3 is TGTGCCAGCAGCCCAGGACTAGCGGGAGGGCATGGGACAGATACGCAGTATTTT. This gives the protein CASSPGLAGGHGTDTQYF.

The chain employs TRBV5-4 and TRBJ1-5; D unclear. V dropped 0 bases and J dropped 0 bases, with 4 bases sitting between them. From germline, CDR1 is SGHNT and CDR2 YYREEE (reference sequence). The CDR3 length is 14 residues. The CDR3, as DNA: TGTGCCAGCAGCTTGGAGGGTAGCAATCAGCCCCAGCATTTT. This codes for CASSLEGSNQPQHF. Using reference TRBV5-4 and TRBJ1-5 for the parts outside the CDR3, the full variable domain is ETGVTQSPTHLIKTRGQQVTLRCSSQSGHNTVSWYQQALGQGPQFIFQYYREEENGRGNFPPRFSGLQFPNYSSELNVNALELDDSALYLCASSLEGSNQPQHFGDGTRLSIL.

The chain is built from TRBV25-1 and TRBJ1-1, with D possibly being TRBD1 (5 bases). The germline V gene encodes CDR1 MGHDK and CDR2 SYGVNS. This CDR3 region has 12 residues. Trimming took 3 bases from V and 6 from J, leaving 8 bases between them. CDR3 sequence: CASSDYRSEAFF. CDR3 nucleotides: TGTGCCAGCAGTGACTACAGGTCTGAAGCTTTCTTT.

This clone appeared once. The CDR3 spells CASSLDRETQYF. The CDR3 nucleotides are TGTGCCAGCAGCTTAGACAGAGAGACCCAGTACTTC. The chain carries TRBV7-2 and TRBJ2-5; no reliable D call. Trimming took off 1 base at V and 4 bases at J, with 4 bases between the two ends. The CDR3 spans 12 residues. Per the germline V gene, CDR1 is SGHTA and CDR2 is FQGNSA. The complete variable domain, with remaining parts taken from reference TRBV7-2 and TRBJ2-5, reads GAGVSQSPSNKVTEKGKDVELRCDPISGHTALYWYRQSLGQGLEFLIYFQGNSAPDKSGLPSDRFSAERTGGSVSTLTIQRTQQEDSAVYLCASSLDRETQYFGPGTRLLVL.

In its sample, this clone was seen once. The V call is TRBV5-1, the J call TRBJ2-1; 11 bases align to TRBD1. This CDR3 contains 15 residues. Trimming at V came to 3 bases and at J to 2 bases, leaving 1 base not matched to a gene. Per the germline V gene, CDR1 is SGHRS and CDR2 is YFSETQ. The CDR3 spells CASSSGQGAYNEQFF. In DNA form, the CDR3 reads TGCGCCAGCAGCTCGGGACAGGGGGCCTACAATGAGCAGTTCTTC.

V is TRBV27 and J is TRBJ2-3, with 14 nucleotides matching TRBD2. J gave up 9 bases and V 2 bases, and 7 bases lay outside the gene matches. CDR1 is MNHEY and CDR2 is SMNVEV in the germline V gene (reference sequence). The CDR3 extends over 16 amino acids. As DNA, the CDR3 is TGTGCCAGCAGTTTAAGGACTAGCGGGGGGCCCGGGACGCAGTATTTT. This codes for CASSLRTSGGPGTQYF.

The chain is built from TRBV6-5 and TRBJ2-5; no definite D call. CDR1 and CDR2 from the germline V gene are MNHEY and SVGAGI. The CDR3 consists of 15 residues. The V and J ends lost 7 bases and 3 bases respectively, with 18 bases between them. CDR3 in DNA: TGTGCCAGCATTATCTGGATAGGGAAGAAAGAGACCCAGTACTTC. It specifies CASIIWIGKKETQYF.

V and J are TRBV13 and TRBJ2-1; D might be TRBD2 (6 bases). Germline V lookup: CDR1 PRHDT, CDR2 FYEKMQ (reference sequence). V was shortened by 6 bases and J by 4 bases, with 16 bases between the two germline ends. The CDR3 extends over 15 amino acids. Here the CDR3 reads CASRRVADGYNEQFF. CDR3 DNA sequence: TGTGCCAGCAGAAGGGTAGCGGACGGATACAATGAGCAGTTCTTC.

The chain carries TRBV14 and TRBJ2-5; D gene uncertain. The CDR3 contains 16 residues. Germline V lookup: CDR1 SGHDN, CDR2 FVKESK. Trimming cost V 1 base and J 5 bases, with 17 bases left between them. The CDR3 nucleotides read TGTGCCAGCAGCCAAGGTCTAGATTGGCAGTGGGAGACCCAGTACTTC. Amino acid sequence: CASSQGLDWQWETQYF. The complete variable domain, with remaining parts taken from reference TRBV14 and TRBJ2-5, reads EAGVTQFPSHSVIEKGQTVTLRCDPISGHDNLYWYRRVMGKEIKFLLHFVKESKQDESGMPNNRFLAERTGGTYSTLKVQPAELEDSGVYFCASSQGLDWQWETQYFGPGTRLLVL.

This clone was counted between two and nine times. J is TRBJ2-3 and V is TRBV5-1; 7 bases align to TRBD2. This CDR3 contains 15 residues. The germline V gene has CDR1 SGHRS and CDR2 YFSETQ. The trim removed 0 bases at V and 1 base at J, leaving 2 bases unmatched. The CDR3 sequence: CASSLDGGGTDTQYF. The CDR3 nucleotides read TGCGCCAGCAGCTTGGATGGGGGGGGCACAGATACGCAGTATTTT.

This sequence joins TRBV5-1 and TRBJ1-5, with D unresolved. The CDR3 has 13 amino acids. Germline lookup yields CDR1 SGHRS and CDR2 YFSETQ. Deletions cut 0 bases from V and 8 bases from J, with 9 bases between. The CDR3 DNA reads as TGCGCCAGCAGCTTGGATCCGGAGGAGCCCCAGCATTTT. Its translation: CASSLDPEEPQHF.